This TCR beta chain was sequenced during a study of graft-versus-host responses after intestinal transplantation. Study-wide context: Following induction with anti-thymocyte globulin, all recipients were given tacrolimus and steroids for approximately 3 years.

The repertoire was sequenced with immunoSEQ multiplex PCR; TCRdb's copy has only in-frame clones and lacks some. The table records about 90,000 clones, more than 85% of them present only once. On this clone itself: The antigen remains undetermined.

Study outcomes and limitations: Individuals carrying graft-donor T cell macrochimerism showed high graft-versus-host to host-versus-graft clonal ratios in allografts. Among circulating GvH clones, peak levels were associated with early post-transplant declines in HvG clones.

Trimming removed 5 bases from V and 3 bases from J; junction bases left unmatched: 7. The germline CDR1 and CDR2 sequences are LNHNV and YYDKDF (reference sequence). The CDR3 is made up of 15 amino acids. V and J are TRBV15 and TRBJ1-5, with TRBD1 matching over 7 bases. This clonotype was sampled from a human donor who received an intestinal transplant. The specimen was unstimulated CD8+ T cells sorted from spleen or lymph node cells, collected before intestinal transplant. The CDR3 coding sequence is TGTGCCACCAGCTTTCACAGGGGCCCCAATCAGCCCCAGCATTTT. Its translation: CATSFHRGPNQPQHF.